The 18 T cell receptor beta chains given below trace back to one sample, sequenced in a study of T cell responses to AZD1222 COVID-19 vaccine. Libraries were prepared by immunoSEQ multiplex PCR; TCRdb keeps only in-frame clonotypes and omits some of them. Here the sample spans 54,000 or so clones, roughly 80% being singletons. Sequences were derived from peripheral blood, sampled 28 days after the second AZD1222 dose. These receptors originate from an adult who received the AZD1222 COVID-19 vaccine.

This clone occurred once. The V and J genes are TRBV28 and TRBJ2-2; 8 positions match TRBD2. Germline values: CDR1 MDHEN, CDR2 SYDVKM. The CDR3 has 15 residues. The J segment lost 7 bases and the V segment lost 3 bases, leaving 7 bases of the junction unmatched. CDR3 region: CASSFSGGRFGELFF. The CDR3 region has the DNA TGTGCCAGCAGTTTCTCGGGGGGGCGATTCGGGGAGCTGTTTTTT. The complete variable domain, with remaining parts taken from reference TRBV28 and TRBJ2-2, reads DVKVTQSSRYLVKRTGEKVFLECVQDMDHENMFWYRQDPGLGLRLIYFSYDVKMKEKGDIPEGYSVSREKKERFSLILESASTNQTSMYLCASSFSGGRFGELFFGEGSRLTVL.

The chain is built from TRBV14 and TRBJ2-1, with D uncertain. V lost 4 bases to trimming and J lost 9 bases, with 10 bases between them. The CDR3 totals 12 residues. The germline V gene encodes CDR1 SGHDN and CDR2 FVKESK. Here the CDR3 reads CASSPKGGEQFF. The CDR3 region has the DNA TGTGCCAGCAGCCCAAAGGGTGGTGAGCAGTTCTTC.

The genes are TRBV5-1 and TRBJ2-1; 7 nucleotides align to TRBD1. Trimming cost V 4 bases and J 0 bases; bases outside gene matches: 10. Germline values: CDR1 SGHRS, CDR2 YFSETQ. The CDR3 spans 17 residues. The CDR3 DNA is TGCGCCAGCAGCCATGGGACAGTTTCGAGCTCCTACAATGAGCAGTTCTTC. Translation: CASSHGTVSSSYNEQFF.

This sequence joins TRBV11-2 and TRBJ2-7, with D unresolved. Germline assignment: CDR1 SGHAT and CDR2 FQNNGV. Trimming removed 0 bases at V and 3 bases at J, with 3 bases between. CDR3 length: 12 amino acids. The CDR3 nucleotides read TGTGCCAGCAGCTTAGACCGCTACGAGCAGTACTTC. It codes for CASSLDRYEQYF. The complete variable domain, with remaining parts taken from reference TRBV11-2 and TRBJ2-7, reads EAGVAQSPRYKIIEKRQSVAFWCNPISGHATLYWYQQILGQGPKLLIQFQNNGVVDDSQLPKDRFSAERLKGVDSTLKIQPAKLEDSAVYLCASSLDRYEQYFGPGTRLTVT.

The chain couples TRBV3-1 (or the pseudogene TRBV3-2) to TRBJ2-7, with a tentative D call TRBD2 (6 bases). Germline V gene data show CDR1 as LGHDT and CDR2 as YNNKEL (reference sequence). The CDR3 is 15 amino acids. V shed 6 bases and J shed 2 bases, with 17 bases lying between them. CDR3 sequence (DNA): TGTGCCAGCAGGGATATGGGGGGACGGACCTACGAGCAGTACTTC. Its protein product is CASRDMGGRTYEQYF.

The chain recombines TRBV27 with TRBJ2-7, with TRBD2 as a possible D gene (6 bases). CDR1 MNHEY and CDR2 SMNVEV come from the germline V gene (reference sequence). The V gene lost 3 bases and the J gene lost 0 bases, with 15 bases spanning the gap. This CDR3 contains 16 residues. The CDR3 DNA is TGTGCCAGCAGTTTTCAGAGGGCGGGAACCTCCTACGAGCAGTACTTC. Its protein is CASSFQRAGTSYEQYF.

This clone was counted a single time. The chain links TRBV19 to TRBJ2-5, with 10 bases matching TRBD2. The CDR3 consists of 16 residues. V lost 3 bases and J lost 1; bases outside the gene matches: 5. CDR1 and CDR2 (germline): LNHDA, SQIVND (reference sequence). DNA of the CDR3: TGTGCCAGTAGTATCCTGGCTAGCGGGAGCCAAGAGACCCAGTACTTC. It encodes CASSILASGSQETQYF.

This clone is a singleton in its sample. V and J are TRBV28 and TRBJ2-1; 7 nucleotides match TRBD2. This CDR3 is 17 amino acids long. Per the germline V gene, CDR1 is MDHEN and CDR2 is SYDVKM. V shed 4 bases, J shed 7 bases, and the junction held 16 bases outside the gene matches. CDR3 sequence: CASSSMGVWGGRNEQFF. In DNA, the CDR3 is TGTGCCAGCAGTTCCATGGGTGTATGGGGGGGAAGAAATGAGCAGTTCTTC.

This clone showed up just a few times. The chain carries TRBV20-1 and TRBJ1-6; D is possibly TRBD1 (5 bases). V was clipped by 3 bases and J by 14 bases, with 17 bases between them. The CDR3 totals 13 residues. Germline assignment: CDR1 DFQATT and CDR2 SNEGSKA (reference sequence). CDR3 DNA sequence: TGCAGTGCTAGTCCCGGGGGAAGATTCACCCTCCACTTT. It codes for CSASPGGRFTLHF.

The rearrangement uses TRBV6-2 or TRBV6-3 and TRBJ2-7; TRBD2 is a possible D gene (5 bases). The CDR3 extends over 13 amino acids. Germline CDR1 and CDR2: MNHEY and SVGEGT. V was shortened by 2 bases and J by 3 bases, with 8 bases between the two germline ends. In nucleotides, the CDR3 is TGTGCCAGCAGTTACGAGGGATACTACGAGCAGTACGTC. Protein sequence: CASSYEGYYEQYV.

The CDR3 is CASRSGTGFYNEQFF. DNA of the CDR3: TGTGCCAGCAGGTCCGGGACAGGATTTTACAATGAGCAGTTCTTC. The chain recombines TRBV27 with TRBJ2-1, with TRBD1 matching 8 bases. CDR1 and CDR2 (germline): MNHEY, SMNVEV (reference sequence). The CDR3 contains 15 residues. Trimming took 6 bases from V and 4 from J; bases not matched to a gene: 8.

The rearrangement joins TRBV28 to TRBJ2-5, with 11 bases fitting TRBD1. This CDR3 is built from 15 residues. The germline CDR1 and CDR2 sequences are MDHEN and SYDVKM. V dropped 5 bases and J dropped 5; count of bases not matched to a gene: 7. The CDR3, as DNA: TGTGCCAGCAGTCAGGGGACAGGGGGTTGGGAGACCCAGTACTTC. It codes for CASSQGTGGWETQYF.

This chain uses TRBV27 with TRBJ2-7; 7 bases agree with TRBD1. Germline V gives CDR1 MNHEY, CDR2 SMNVEV (reference sequence). V lost 6 bases to trimming and J lost 2 bases; unmatched junction nucleotides: 7. The CDR3 has 14 amino acids. The DNA of the CDR3 is TGTGCCAGCAGCCCGTTGGGACAGACCTACGAGCAGTACTTC. Translation: CASSPLGQTYEQYF.

This clone was observed a few times. The chain is built from TRBV24-1 and TRBJ1-1; no clear D gene. The CDR3 extends over 12 amino acids. In germline, CDR1 is KGHDR, CDR2 SFDVKD. V was cut by 1 base and J by 9 bases, with 8 bases left in between. CDR3 region: CATSDLGQKAFF. CDR3 sequence (DNA): TGTGCCACCAGTGATTTAGGGCAGAAAGCTTTCTTT.

Details on this clone: Germline and junction disagree at one end, which may indicate a read error. V and J are TRBV19 and TRBJ2-4; 10 bases are shared with TRBD2. CDR1 LNHDA and CDR2 SQIVND come from the germline V gene (reference sequence). This CDR3 has 15 amino acids. The CDR3 spells CASSIRGLAGVNLNF. CDR3 DNA sequence: TGTGCCAGTAGTATAAGGGGGCTAGCGGGGGTTAATCTGAACTTC. Based on the CDR3 plus reference TRBV19 and TRBJ2-4, the full variable domain is DGGITQSPKYLFRKEGQNVTLSCEQNLNHDAMYWYRQDPGQGLRLIYYSQIVNDFQKGDIAEGYSVSREKKESFPLTVTSAQKNPTAFYLCASSIRGLAGVNLNFGAGTRLSVL.

The rearrangement links TRBV9 to TRBJ1-5; D is possibly TRBD1 (6 bases). Germline V gene sequence: CDR1 SGDLS, CDR2 YYNGEE. CDR3 length: 15 amino acids. V dropped 0 bases and J dropped 5 bases, with 12 bases sitting between them. This CDR3 is CASSVAGGSDQPQHF. As DNA, the CDR3 is TGTGCCAGCAGCGTAGCTGGGGGCTCTGATCAGCCCCAGCATTTT.

The chain recombines TRBV10-3 with TRBJ1-4; unclear D gene. The germline V gene encodes CDR1 ENHRY and CDR2 SYGVKD. The CDR3 is 12 residues long. Trimming stripped 6 bases from V and 6 bases from J, with 8 bases between. CDR3 protein: CAIRGGDEKLFF. As DNA, the CDR3 is TGTGCCATCAGGGGAGGTGATGAAAAACTGTTTTTT.

The rearrangement links TRBV28 to TRBJ1-5; a weak D match, TRBD1 (5 bases). This CDR3 has 17 residues. The germline V and J ends were trimmed by 4 bases and 6 bases, with 22 bases remaining between them. Looked up from germline, CDR1 is MDHEN and CDR2 is SYDVKM. This CDR3 is CASSSTLRQLGVQPQHF. DNA for the CDR3: TGTGCCAGCAGTTCAACGCTCAGGCAGTTAGGGGTTCAGCCCCAGCATTTT. Filled out from reference TRBV28 and TRBJ1-5, the complete variable domain reads DVKVTQSSRYLVKRTGEKVFLECVQDMDHENMFWYRQDPGLGLRLIYFSYDVKMKEKGDIPEGYSVSREKKERFSLILESASTNQTSMYLCASSSTLRQLGVQPQHFGDGTRLSIL.